Following are 17 T cell receptor beta chains from one sample sequenced in a study of shared clonotypes between healthy human individuals. The method was immunoSEQ multiplex PCR; TCRdb's version includes in-frame clones alone and lacks a portion of them. The table shows approximately 2.1 million clones, with approximately 93% occurring only once. Material for sequencing was naive CD4+ T cells from PBMCs. Specified subset: CD45RA+ positively selected. Receptors were obtained from a man aged 18 to 29 in good health. Some clones in this sample may be carry-over from other donors' samples.

The CDR3 bases are TGTGCCAGCAGGAACCCCGGGACTACGATAAACATTCAGTACTTC. Translation: CASRNPGTTINIQYF. The chain links TRBV2 to TRBJ2-4, with 7 positions matching TRBD2. After removal of 6 bases from V and 6 bases from J, the junction contained 11 bases not matched to a gene. Germline CDR1 is SNHLY and CDR2 is FYNNEI. CDR3 length: 15 amino acids.

This chain connects TRBV7-2 to TRBJ2-3; no clear D gene. CDR1 is SGHTA and CDR2 is FQGNSA in the germline V gene. The CDR3 contains 16 residues. V gave up 1 base and J gave up 2 bases, with 13 bases separating them. The CDR3 protein is CASSLVLPNPTDTQYF. Here the CDR3 DNA reads TGTGCCAGCAGCTTAGTTCTACCCAACCCCACAGATACGCAGTATTTT. Filled out from reference TRBV7-2 and TRBJ2-3, the complete variable domain reads GAGVSQSPSNKVTEKGKDVELRCDPISGHTALYWYRQSLGQGLEFLIYFQGNSAPDKSGLPSDRFSAERTGGSVSTLTIQRTQQEDSAVYLCASSLVLPNPTDTQYFGPGTRLTVL.

The rearrangement uses TRBV7-6 and TRBJ2-2; D is ambiguous. Trimming took off 7 bases at V and 1 base at J, with 7 bases between the two ends. The CDR3 has 13 amino acids. Germline-derived CDR1 and CDR2 are SGHVS and FNYEAQ. CDR3 protein: CASTEGNTGELFF. The CDR3, as DNA: TGTGCCAGCACGGAAGGGAACACCGGGGAGCTGTTTTTT.

The rearrangement joins TRBV7-9 to TRBJ1-2, with D possibly matching TRBD1 (6 bases). The CDR3 has 18 residues. The ends were cut back, 0 bases at V and 8 bases at J, with 25 bases in the middle. CDR1 and CDR2 from the germline V gene are SEHNR and FQNEAQ (reference sequence). CDR3 sequence reads: CASSLAPQIQGPPVGYTF. The CDR3, as DNA: TGTGCCAGCAGCTTAGCTCCGCAGATACAGGGTCCCCCTGTCGGCTACACCTTC.

In its sample, this clone was seen once. Other DNA sequences in the sample encode the same CDR3. V is TRBV18 and J is TRBJ2-7; D gene uncertain. The CDR3 has 11 residues. Germline CDR1 and CDR2: KGHSH and LQKENI. Trimming removed 3 bases at V and 4 bases at J, with 4 bases between. CDR3 residues: CASSPLYEQYF. CDR3 nucleotide sequence: TGTGCCAGCTCACCCCTGTACGAGCAGTACTTC.

This chain joins TRBV6-4 and TRBJ2-3, with TRBD2 as a possible D gene (6 bases). V was shortened by 2 bases and J by 0 bases, with 12 bases between the two germline ends. Germline CDR1 and CDR2: MRHNA and SNTAGT. This CDR3 comprises 16 residues. Here the CDR3 reads CASSDRTGTSTDTQYF. CDR3 nucleotide sequence: TGTGCCAGCAGTGACCGAACCGGGACTAGCACAGATACGCAGTATTTT.

This rearrangement joins TRBV29-1 to TRBJ2-4; tentatively, D is TRBD2 (5 bases). With 6 bases removed from V and 3 bases from J, the gap between germline ends came to 15 bases. Germline V CDR1 and CDR2: SQVTM, ANQGSEA. The CDR3 contains 14 residues. CDR3 in amino acids: CSVAGRAGKNIQYF. CDR3 DNA sequence: TGCAGCGTGGCGGGTAGGGCAGGCAAAAACATTCAGTACTTC. Full variable domain (outside the CDR3, taken from reference TRBV29-1 and TRBJ2-4): SAVISQKPSRDICQRGTSLTIQCQVDSQVTMMFWYRQQPGQSLTLIATANQGSEATYESGFVIDKFPISRPNLTFSTLTVSNMSPEDSSIYLCSVAGRAGKNIQYFGAGTRLSVL.

The chain employs TRBV29-1 and TRBJ2-1, with 8 bases matching TRBD2. Per germline, CDR1 SQVTM and CDR2 ANQGSEA. CDR3 length equals 12 residues. Unmatched junction bases numbered 7, after V lost 7 bases and J lost 8 bases. DNA of the CDR3: TGCAGCGGCTCTCGGGGGGGCGATGAGCAGTTCTTC. Encoded protein: CSGSRGGDEQFF.

The V call is TRBV28, the J call TRBJ2-1; 9 bases line up with TRBD2. The CDR3 has 15 amino acids. The germline gives CDR1 MDHEN, CDR2 SYDVKM. With V trimmed by 6 bases and J by 0 bases, 3 bases remained unmatched. The CDR3 here is CASSQLAGSYNEQFF. The CDR3 nucleotides read TGTGCCAGCAGCCAACTAGCGGGCTCCTACAATGAGCAGTTCTTC.

The J gene is TRBJ1-5, the V gene TRBV2; D unclear. Between the trimmed V and J ends, which lost 3 bases and 9 bases, there was a span of 6 bases. Per germline, CDR1 SNHLY and CDR2 FYNNEI. The CDR3 is 11 residues long. This CDR3 reads CASSDDLPQHF. The CDR3 coding sequence is TGTGCCAGCAGTGACGATTTGCCCCAGCATTTT.

The CDR3 reads CASSLPPYRDSHYEQYF. The CDR3 DNA reads as TGTGCCAGCAGTTTACCTCCGTACCGGGACAGCCACTACGAGCAGTACTTC. This chain links TRBV28 with TRBJ2-7; 7 nucleotides agree with TRBD1. The CDR3 is 17 residues long. The germline V gene encodes CDR1 MDHEN and CDR2 SYDVKM. Unmatched junction bases numbered 13, after V lost 2 bases and J lost 3 bases.

The J gene is TRBJ2-7, the V gene TRBV5-1; 8 positions match TRBD1. The ends lost 1 base at V and 2 bases at J; junction bases unmatched: 5. Germline CDR1 SGHRS, CDR2 YFSETQ. The CDR3 contains 15 residues. The CDR3 region has the DNA TGCGCCAGCAGCTTGAGTCAGGGGGCTACCTACGAGCAGTACTTC. It specifies CASSLSQGATYEQYF.

A note on this clone: The sample has other DNA sequences that encode this CDR3 too. The chain couples TRBV19 to TRBJ2-5; D is possibly TRBD2 (6 bases). In germline, CDR1 is LNHDA, CDR2 SQIVND (reference sequence). This CDR3 is 13 amino acids long. Trimming stripped 3 bases from V and 4 bases from J, with 9 bases between. CDR3 sequence (DNA): TGTGCCAGTAGTATCTCGGGGGTAGAGACCCAGTACTTC. Translated: CASSISGVETQYF.

The genes are TRBV27 and TRBJ1-5, with 9 bases aligning to TRBD1. CDR1 is MNHEY, CDR2 SMNVEV, per germline (reference sequence). V lost 0 bases, J lost 3 bases, and 6 bases stayed unmatched. The CDR3 is 17 amino acids. This CDR3 is CASSLSRGQGYNQPQHF. The CDR3 DNA reads TGTGCCAGCAGTTTATCTAGGGGACAGGGCTACAATCAGCCCCAGCATTTT.

The chain uses TRBV9 and TRBJ2-3; D possibly matches TRBD1 or TRBD2 (5 bases each). Trimming pared 4 bases from V and 5 bases from J, leaving 11 bases between. This CDR3 spans 13 amino acids. Germline CDR1 reads SGDLS; CDR2 reads YYNGEE. CDR3: CASSPGDQDTQYF. The DNA of the CDR3 is TGTGCCAGCAGCCCCGGGGACCAAGATACGCAGTATTTT.

The chain employs TRBV4-2 and TRBJ2-1; 9 nucleotides align to TRBD2. In germline, CDR1 is LGHNA, CDR2 YNFKEQ. The CDR3 contains 15 residues. V lost 4 bases and J lost 9; bases outside the gene matches: 10. CDR3 loop: CASSPGLAGWSEQFF. CDR3 coding DNA: TGTGCCAGCAGCCCGGGACTAGCAGGTTGGAGTGAGCAGTTCTTC.

V is TRBV9 and J is TRBJ2-7, with D unresolved. The CDR3 is 14 residues long. Germline V CDR1 and CDR2: SGDLS, YYNGEE. Trimming took off 0 bases at V and 2 bases at J, with 9 bases between the two ends. DNA of the CDR3: TGTGCCAGCAGCGTAGTAGACAAAACCTACGAGCAGTACTTC. Translation gives CASSVVDKTYEQYF. The whole variable domain, remainder taken from reference TRBV9 and TRBJ2-7, is DSGVTQTPKHLITATGQRVTLRCSPRSGDLSVYWYQQSLDQGLQFLIQYYNGEERAKGNILERFSAQQFPDLHSELNLSSLELGDSALYFCASSVVDKTYEQYFGPGTRLTVT.